These 18 T cell receptor beta chains came from one sample sequenced in a study of beta chain features in type 1 diabetes. The isolated RNA, all of it, was reverse transcribed, so expressed TCRB transcripts were what got sequenced. The protocol was immunoSEQ multiplex PCR, while the TCRdb copy is restricted to in-frame clones and leaves out a portion. The table lists more than 150,000 clones, around 10% of them singletons, with about 2.1% in the top ten. Sequences were obtained from central memory CD4+ T cells from blood. These receptors all come from a man younger than 35 in good health.

Only a few counts were recorded for this clone. This rearrangement joins TRBV2 to TRBJ2-1; 10 bases line up with TRBD1. Germline V CDR1 and CDR2: SNHLY, FYNNEI. Losses at the gene ends were 9 bases for V and 6 bases for J; bases not matched to a gene: 5. This CDR3 is built from 13 residues. The CDR3 DNA is TGTGCCAGGACGGGACAGGGGAGCAATGAGCAGTTCTTC. Translation: CARTGQGSNEQFF.

This chain connects TRBV4-3 to TRBJ1-5, with 7 bases lining up with TRBD1. Germline CDR1 and CDR2: LGHNA and YSLEER. The CDR3 is 15 residues long. Losses at the gene ends were 0 bases for V and 5 bases for J; bases not matched to a gene: 4. The CDR3 loop is CASSQDVRGYQPQHF. As DNA, the CDR3 is TGCGCCAGCAGCCAAGATGTCAGGGGGTATCAGCCCCAGCATTTT.

The CDR3 DNA reads TGCAGGCCCCGGGATGCAGAGACCCAGTACTTC. This sequence encodes CRPRDAETQYF. The chain uses TRBV20-1 and TRBJ2-5, with D possibly being TRBD2 (5 bases). The CDR3 contains 11 residues. Germline CDR1 DFQATT, CDR2 SNEGSKA (reference sequence).

This clone was counted a few times. The chain uses TRBV7-2 and TRBJ2-1; 8 nucleotides match TRBD2. Germline V CDR1 and CDR2: SGHTA, FQGNSA. The CDR3 contains 14 residues. V trimming: 3 bases; J trimming: 9 bases; junction bases outside the gene matches: 7. CDR3 coding DNA: TGTGCCAGCAGCTTCATAGCGGGAAAGCGTGAGCAGTTCTTC. Encoded protein: CASSFIAGKREQFF.

The chain has TRBV7-9 and TRBJ1-1; D unresolved. The germline CDR1 and CDR2 sequences are SEHNR and FQNEAQ (reference sequence). The V end lost 3 bases, the J end lost 1 base, and 6 bases lay between the germline ends. The CDR3 has 13 residues. CDR3 nucleotides: TGTGCCAGCAGCTTGACACCGAACACTGAAGCTTTCTTT. It yields the protein CASSLTPNTEAFF.

J is TRBJ2-7 and V is TRBV7-2; maybe TRBD2 (6 bases). The CDR3 totals 14 residues. V gave up 1 base and J gave up 5 bases, with 12 bases separating them. Germline V gene lookup returns CDR1 SGHTA and CDR2 FQGNSA. CDR3 protein: CASSLGAGFDEQYF. The CDR3 DNA is TGTGCCAGCAGCTTAGGTGCGGGGTTCGACGAGCAGTACTTC.

This clone showed up just a few times. The V and J genes are TRBV7-6 and TRBJ2-1; D remains ambiguous. Germline loops: CDR1 SGHVS, CDR2 FNYEAQ. The CDR3 is 15 residues long. V gave up 5 bases and J gave up 5 bases, with 16 bases separating them. CDR3 DNA: TGTGCCAGCAGCCTATCTACGACACGCCACAATGAGCAGTTCTTC. Encoded protein: CASSLSTTRHNEQFF.

This clone was counted a few times. The chain has TRBV29-1 and TRBJ1-2; the D is unclear. The CDR3 runs 9 residues. Germline V lookup: CDR1 SQVTM, CDR2 ANQGSEA. The germline V and J ends were trimmed by 3 bases and 6 bases, with 2 bases remaining between them. CDR3 region: CSVDNGYTF. CDR3 DNA: TGCAGCGTTGATAATGGCTACACCTTC.

This clone was seen many times. This chain uses TRBV5-1 with TRBJ2-1; D may be TRBD2 (6 bases). The V gene lost 4 bases and the J gene lost 0 bases, with 14 bases spanning the gap. This CDR3 spans 16 amino acids. Germline values: CDR1 SGHRS, CDR2 YFSETQ. The CDR3, as DNA: TGCGCCAGCAGCCCCCGGGACTCTAGCTCCTACAATGAGCAGTTCTTC. Protein sequence: CASSPRDSSSYNEQFF.

This sequence joins TRBV4-3 and TRBJ2-5; the match to TRBD1 covers 7 bases. The CDR3 loop spans 13 amino acids. CDR1 is LGHNA and CDR2 is YSLEER in the germline V gene. The junction had 4 bases not matched to a gene; V was cut back by 4 bases and J by 5 bases. This CDR3 reads CASSRQGRETQYF. Written as DNA, the CDR3 is TGCGCCAGCAGCCGACAGGGCCGGGAGACCCAGTACTTC.

The chain couples TRBV7-3 to TRBJ2-1; the match to TRBD2 covers 9 bases. Germline CDR1 reads SGHTA; CDR2 reads FQGTGA. Trimming at V came to 2 bases and at J to 6 bases, leaving 8 bases not matched to a gene. The CDR3 covers 16 residues. CDR3 sequence: CASSLAGGRAGNEQFF. The CDR3 DNA follows: TGTGCCAGCAGCTTAGCAGGCGGGAGGGCCGGCAATGAGCAGTTCTTC.

Turning to this clone: The junction differs from germline at one of its ends, possibly a read error. This chain uses TRBV7-3 with TRBJ2-2; possibly TRBD1 or TRBD2 for D (5 bases each). Germline CDR1 is SGHTA and CDR2 is FQGTGA. This CDR3 contains 15 residues. CDR3 protein: CASSLTGTPTGELFF. The CDR3 bases are TGTGCCAGCAGCCTAACCGGGACCCCCACCGGGGAGCTGTTTTTT.

This clone was detected only once. The V call is TRBV4-2, the J call TRBJ1-2; 8 nucleotides agree with TRBD1. J was trimmed by 4 bases and V by 3 bases; bases with no gene match: 4. Germline loops: CDR1 LGHNA, CDR2 YNFKEQ. The CDR3 spans 14 residues. DNA of the CDR3: TGTGCCAGCAGCCATGACAGGGGATTCTATGGCTACACCTTC. It translates to CASSHDRGFYGYTF.

In its sample, this clone was seen a few times. This chain links TRBV5-1 with TRBJ2-3; 9 bases are a match to TRBD1. The V segment lost 3 bases and the J segment 7 bases; nucleotides outside the gene matches: 6. Germline V gives CDR1 SGHRS, CDR2 YFSETQ. The CDR3 loop spans 14 amino acids. This CDR3 is CASSSPGQGHTQYF. As DNA, the CDR3 is TGCGCCAGCAGCTCACCGGGACAGGGACATACGCAGTATTTT.

This CDR3 reads CASSGQLGGYGYTF. The DNA for the CDR3 is TGTGCCAGCAGCGGACAGCTGGGAGGATATGGCTACACCTTC. The gene calls are TRBV9 and TRBJ1-2; D is possibly TRBD1 (5 bases). Trimming took off 3 bases at V and 5 bases at J, with 14 bases between the two ends. CDR1 and CDR2 from the germline V gene are SGDLS and YYNGEE. The CDR3 spans 14 residues.

This chain links TRBV20-1 with TRBJ2-4; D unclear. Germline values: CDR1 DFQATT, CDR2 SNEGSKA (reference sequence). The CDR3 is 11 amino acids. The CDR3 DNA sequence: TGCAGGTATCAGGCTGGAAACATTCAGTACTTC. Its protein product is CRYQAGNIQYF.

This clone showed up just a few times. This chain uses TRBV5-1 with TRBJ1-2; D is perhaps TRBD1 (5 bases). The CDR3 loop spans 16 amino acids. The V gene's germline CDR1 is SGHRS and CDR2 YFSETQ. V was clipped by 4 bases and J by 0 bases, with 16 bases between them. CDR3 loop: CASSPGGTLANYGYTF. CDR3 bases: TGCGCCAGCAGCCCTGGAGGGACGCTAGCTAACTATGGCTACACCTTC. Full variable domain (missing parts from reference TRBV5-1 and TRBJ1-2): KAGVTQTPRYLIKTRGQQVTLSCSPISGHRSVSWYQQTPGQGLQFLFEYFSETQRNKGNFPGRFSGRQFSNSRSEMNVSTLELGDSALYLCASSPGGTLANYGYTFGSGTRLTVV.

This chain links TRBV28 with TRBJ2-1; TRBD2 matches at 16 bases. This CDR3 has 15 residues. The V gene end was trimmed by 4 bases and the J gene end by 11 bases; junction bases not matched to a gene: 5. From germline, CDR1 is MDHEN and CDR2 SYDVKM. CDR3 DNA: TGTGCCAGCAGTTCCCCGGGACTAGCGGGAGGGCAGCAGTTCTTC. Its protein is CASSSPGLAGGQQFF.